A selection of T cell receptor beta chains follows, all from one sample in a study of CD4+ T cells in melanoma. This table comes from immunoSEQ multiplex PCR, and its TCRdb copy is limited to in-frame clones, with some not included. The profile shows 140,000 or so clones, approximately 91% of them singletons. These receptors were taken from a human donor with melanoma. Each CDR3 is given with its conserved first and last residue. Each record gives: J gene, V gene, clone size, CDR3 length, D gene, CDR3 protein, CDR3 DNA. A D gene is named only where the DNA matches it firmly. Part of the rows lack a size; the others show once, few, many or a class for expanded clones.

j_call: TRBJ2-5; v_call: TRBV7-6; clone_size: few; cdr3_length: 16; d_call: TRBD1; cdr3_aa: CASSLPTQGAGETQYF; cdr3_nt: TGTGCCAGCAGCTTACCGACACAGGGGGCGGGGGAGACCCAGTACTTC
j_call: TRBJ1-1; v_call: TRBV10-3; clone_size: -; cdr3_length: 13; d_call: TRBD1; cdr3_aa: CATGTGGNTEAFF; cdr3_nt: TGTGCCACCGGGACAGGGGGGAACACTGAAGCTTTCTTT
j_call: TRBJ1-4; v_call: TRBV4-1; clone_size: once; cdr3_length: 18; d_call: -; cdr3_aa: CASSQDLTGPATNEKLFF; cdr3_nt: TGCGCCAGCAGCCAAGATTTAACAGGGCCTGCAACTAATGAAAAACTGTTTTTT
j_call: TRBJ2-3; v_call: TRBV6-6; clone_size: -; cdr3_length: 11; d_call: TRBD1; cdr3_aa: CASSDRVGQYF; cdr3_nt: TGTGCCAGCAGTGACAGGGTAGGGCAGTATTTT
j_call: TRBJ2-5; v_call: TRBV18; clone_size: -; cdr3_length: 15; d_call: -; cdr3_aa: CASSPEYGGLETQYF; cdr3_nt: TGTGCCAGCTCACCAGAGTACGGCGGGCTAGAGACCCAGTACTTC
j_call: TRBJ1-6; v_call: TRBV10-3; clone_size: -; cdr3_length: 13; d_call: -; cdr3_aa: CAISGGDWSPLHF; cdr3_nt: TGTGCCATCAGTGGAGGGGACTGGTCACCCCTCCACTTT
j_call: TRBJ2-1; v_call: TRBV4-1; clone_size: once; cdr3_length: 18; d_call: TRBD2; cdr3_aa: CASSPILSASGGAHEQFF; cdr3_nt: TGCGCCAGCAGCCCCATACTATCCGCTAGCGGGGGGGCCCATGAGCAGTTCTTC
j_call: TRBJ1-1; v_call: TRBV30; clone_size: -; cdr3_length: 12; d_call: -; cdr3_aa: CARQGMNTEAFF; cdr3_nt: TGTGCCCGTCAAGGGATGAACACTGAAGCTTTCTTT
j_call: TRBJ1-3; v_call: TRBV15; clone_size: -; cdr3_length: 15; d_call: -; cdr3_aa: CATSRDRRWEDTIYF; cdr3_nt: TGTGCCACCAGCAGAGATCGCAGGTGGGAGGACACCATATATTTT
j_call: TRBJ2-3; v_call: TRBV20-1; clone_size: -; cdr3_length: 11; d_call: -; cdr3_aa: CSASHGDTQYF; cdr3_nt: TGCAGTGCTAGCCATGGGGATACGCAGTATTTT
j_call: TRBJ2-2; v_call: TRBV4-1; clone_size: once; cdr3_length: 15; d_call: TRBD1; cdr3_aa: CASEEGGAGTGELFF; cdr3_nt: TGCGCCAGCGAAGAAGGGGGCGCAGGGACCGGGGAGCTGTTTTTT
j_call: TRBJ2-2; v_call: TRBV7-8; clone_size: -; cdr3_length: 14; d_call: -; cdr3_aa: CASSLDLVSGELFF; cdr3_nt: TGTGCCAGCAGCTTAGACCTCGTCTCCGGGGAGCTGTTTTTT